This entry lists 30 T cell receptor beta chains sequenced from one sample in a study of cytomegalovirus exposure and HLA in healthy donors. PCR used 60 Vbeta primers and 13 Jbeta primers. Libraries were prepared by immunoSEQ multiplex PCR; TCRdb keeps only in-frame clonotypes and omits some of them. The repertoire has about 180,000 clones, roughly three quarters of them found once; the top ten carry 2% to 2.5%. Source material: PBMCs. Receptors originate from a woman in her twenties or thirties in good health and CMV-seropositive.

The chain uses TRBV10-1 and TRBJ1-5; perhaps TRBD1 as D (6 bases). Germline CDR1 reads WNHNN; CDR2 reads SYGVQD (reference sequence). V was trimmed by 9 bases and J by 9 bases, leaving 24 bases between them. CDR3 length: 15 amino acids. The CDR3 sequence is CARNRDFRGVRPQHF. The CDR3 DNA follows: TGCGCCAGAAACCGAGATTTCAGGGGCGTGAGGCCCCAGCATTTT.

This clone was picked up one time. The CDR3 nucleotides read TGTGCCACCTCGTTAGCGACTAGAAACACCATATATTTT. The encoded protein is CATSLATRNTIYF. The chain carries TRBV7-9 and TRBJ1-3, with no clear D. Germline V CDR1 and CDR2: SEHNR, FQNEAQ (reference sequence). The CDR3 spans 13 residues. Trimming shortened V by 10 bases and J by 5 bases, and 15 bases separated the two germline ends.

The chain links TRBV18 to TRBJ1-5; 7 bases are a match to TRBD1. Trimming took 6 bases from V and 2 from J; bases not matched to a gene: 7. Per the germline V gene, CDR1 is KGHSH and CDR2 is LQKENI. The CDR3 length is 15 residues. The chain's CDR3 is CASSPDRARNQPQHF. The CDR3 DNA reads TGTGCCAGCTCGCCCGACAGGGCGCGCAATCAGCCCCAGCATTTT.

The chain links TRBV13 to TRBJ2-1; 11 positions agree with TRBD1. There are 14 residues in the CDR3. Looked up from germline, CDR1 is PRHDT and CDR2 is FYEKMQ (reference sequence). V lost 4 bases and J lost 8; bases outside the gene matches: 4. The CDR3 loop is CASSWGTGGYEQFF. CDR3 nucleotides: TGTGCCAGCAGCTGGGGGACAGGGGGATATGAGCAGTTCTTC.

V is TRBV7-3 and J is TRBJ1-1, with TRBD1 as a possible D gene (6 bases). CDR3 length: 17 residues. Germline lookup yields CDR1 SGHTA and CDR2 FQGTGA. V shed 2 bases and J shed 1 base, with 17 bases lying between them. CDR3 loop: CASSLGGQGITNTEAFF. CDR3 DNA sequence: TGTGCCAGCAGCTTAGGGGGCCAGGGGATCACGAACACTGAAGCTTTCTTT.

V is TRBV7-2 and J is TRBJ2-2, with 10 bases identical to TRBD1. Trimming cost V 5 bases and J 4 bases; bases outside gene matches: 4. Per the germline V gene, CDR1 is SGHTA and CDR2 is FQGNSA. The CDR3 has 15 amino acids. The CDR3, as DNA: TGTGCCAGCAGCCCCGGGACAGGGGTCACCGGGGAGCTGTTTTTT. Translation: CASSPGTGVTGELFF.

This chain links TRBV4-1 with TRBJ2-5, with D possibly being TRBD2 (5 bases). V was clipped by 3 bases and J by 5 bases, with 13 bases between them. Germline values: CDR1 MGHRA, CDR2 YSYEKL. This CDR3 comprises 14 residues. The CDR3 loop is CASSHALRGETQYF. For the CDR3, the DNA is TGCGCCAGCAGCCACGCACTCCGAGGGGAGACCCAGTACTTC.

This chain uses TRBV7-3 with TRBJ2-3, with 7 positions matching TRBD2. The germline V gene has CDR1 SGHTA and CDR2 FQGTGA. This CDR3 region has 16 residues. J gave up 0 bases and V 2 bases, and 5 bases lay outside the gene matches. The CDR3 protein is CASSLLGGVSTDTQYF. As DNA, the CDR3 is TGTGCCAGCAGCTTATTGGGGGGGGTGAGCACAGATACGCAGTATTTT.

The V gene is TRBV15, the J gene TRBJ1-3; D is unresolved. CDR1 is LNHNV, CDR2 YYDKDF, per germline (reference sequence). The CDR3 is 16 residues long. V lost 0 bases and J lost 4, with 13 bases in between. The CDR3 DNA follows: TGTGCCACCAGCAGAGATACGGTGGGCTCCGGAAACACCATATATTTT. Amino acid sequence: CATSRDTVGSGNTIYF. Together with reference TRBV15 and TRBJ1-3, the CDR3 gives the full variable domain: DAMVIQNPRYQVTQFGKPVTLSCSQTLNHNVMYWYQQKSSQAPKLLFHYYDKDFNNEADTPDNFQSRRPNTSFCFLDIRSPGLGDTAMYLCATSRDTVGSGNTIYFGEGSWLTVV.

The rearrangement joins TRBV7-2 to TRBJ2-1; 8 nucleotides align to TRBD2. The CDR3 loop spans 19 amino acids. Germline V gene lookup returns CDR1 SGHTA and CDR2 FQGNSA. J lost 0 bases, V lost 0 bases, and 10 bases had no gene match. Written as DNA, the CDR3 is TGTGCCAGCAGCTTAGCTCCTCGGGGGGGGATCAGCTCCTACAATGAGCAGTTCTTC. As protein: CASSLAPRGGISSYNEQFF.

The chain combines TRBV21-1 with TRBJ1-2. TRBV21-1 is described as a pseudogene. The CDR3 loop spans 16 amino acids. The CDR3 nucleotides are TGTGCCAGCAGCAAAATGTGCGGGCCTGCAAACTATGGCTACACCTTC. The encoded protein is CASSKMCGPANYGYTF.

The V call is TRBV19, the J call TRBJ1-5, with 12 bases matching TRBD1. The CDR3 runs to 15 residues. With 4 bases clipped from V and 6 bases from J, the junction kept 4 bases outside the gene matches. The germline gives CDR1 LNHDA, CDR2 SQIVND (reference sequence). Here the CDR3 DNA reads TGTGCCAGTAGTAGAGGGACAGGGGGCTCTCAGCCCCAGCATTTT. Translation gives CASSRGTGGSQPQHF.

The V and J genes are TRBV28 and TRBJ1-5; D perhaps matches TRBD1 (5 bases). The CDR3 runs 15 residues. The V end lost 5 bases, the J end lost 2 bases, and 13 bases lay between the germline ends. Germline V lookup: CDR1 MDHEN, CDR2 SYDVKM. The CDR3 DNA reads as TGTGCCAGCAGTGGGGGGGGTAGGGGCAATCAGCCCCAGCATTTT. Its protein is CASSGGGRGNQPQHF.

This clone was seen more than once but under ten times. An end of the junction differs from the germline gene, which may be a read error. This chain connects TRBV7-9 to TRBJ2-3; 7 nucleotides match TRBD2. Germline CDR1 and CDR2: SEHNR and FQNEAQ (reference sequence). CDR3 length equals 14 residues. The CDR3 DNA is TGTTCCAGCAGCCATAGCGGGCGGCCAGATACGCAGTATTTT. It yields the protein CSSSHSGRPDTQYF. Variable domain in full (rest from reference TRBV7-9 and TRBJ2-3): DTGVSQNPRHKITKRGQNVTFRCDPISEHNRLYWYRQTLGQGPEFLTYFQNEAQLEKSRLLSDRFSAERPKGSFSTLEIQRTEQGDSAMYLCSSSHSGRPDTQYFGPGTRLTVL.

The chain is built from TRBV18 and TRBJ2-3, with D hard to call. This CDR3 is built from 13 residues. The germline V gene has CDR1 KGHSH and CDR2 LQKENI. Trimming pared 3 bases from V and 5 bases from J, leaving 9 bases between. The chain's CDR3 is CASSPQTRDTQYF. For the CDR3, the DNA is TGTGCCAGCTCACCTCAGACTCGAGATACGCAGTATTTT.

The V gene is TRBV28, the J gene TRBJ2-5; TRBD2 agrees at 13 bases. This CDR3 comprises 19 residues. V shed 0 bases, J shed 5 bases, and the junction held 12 bases outside the gene matches. Per germline, CDR1 MDHEN and CDR2 SYDVKM. CDR3 sequence reads: CASSLWGTSGGAAAETQYF. CDR3 sequence (DNA): TGTGCCAGCAGTTTATGGGGTACTAGCGGGGGGGCGGCTGCGGAGACCCAGTACTTC.

This clone was observed a single time. The chain recombines TRBV5-5 with TRBJ1-4; no firm D call. This CDR3 has 14 residues. Germline V gene sequence: CDR1 SGHKS, CDR2 YYEKEE (reference sequence). Trimming removed 1 base at V and 0 bases at J, with 4 bases between. As DNA, the CDR3 is TGTGCCAGCAGCTTGACGGCAACTAATGAAAAACTGTTTTTT. Amino acids: CASSLTATNEKLFF.

This clone occurred once. The CDR3 DNA follows: TGTGCCAGCAGCCCACAAGCGGGGGGGCGGGAGACCCAGTACTTC. Translation gives CASSPQAGGRETQYF. The chain carries TRBV7-2 and TRBJ2-5; 10 bases fit TRBD2. CDR3 size: 15 residues. Germline assignment: CDR1 SGHTA and CDR2 FQGNSA. V was pared by 5 bases and J by 5 bases, with 8 bases of the junction left unmatched.

The chain combines TRBV30 with TRBJ2-3; the match to TRBD1 covers 7 bases. V lost 2 bases, J lost 2 bases, and 4 bases stayed unmatched. Looked up from germline, CDR1 is GTSNPN and CDR2 is SVGIG (reference sequence). This CDR3 has 14 amino acids. The CDR3 loop reads CAWSLGTATDTQYF. As DNA, the CDR3 is TGTGCCTGGAGTTTGGGGACAGCCACAGATACGCAGTATTTT.

The V call is TRBV6-1, the J call TRBJ1-6; TRBD1 matches 9 bases. Germline V gene data show CDR1 as MNHNS and CDR2 as SASEGT. V gave up 7 bases and J gave up 9 bases; unmatched junction bases: 10. This CDR3 spans 15 amino acids. CDR3 in amino acids: CASNSLGQGTSPLHF. DNA for the CDR3: TGTGCCAGCAATTCCTTGGGACAGGGAACTTCACCCCTCCACTTT.

V gene TRBV28 combines with J gene TRBJ2-7, with D maybe TRBD2 (7 bases). The germline CDR1 and CDR2 sequences are MDHEN and SYDVKM. V was pared by 5 bases and J by 1 base, with 21 bases between. The CDR3 contains 17 residues. CDR3 sequence (DNA): TGTGCCAGCAGTCTATACCCTACGCGGGGGCCTTCCTACGAGCAGTACTTC. Its protein product is CASSLYPTRGPSYEQYF.

This clone came up a few times. The chain employs TRBV4-3 and TRBJ2-6; 9 bases line up with TRBD1. This CDR3 comprises 19 residues. The J segment lost 0 bases and the V segment lost 0 bases, leaving 6 bases of the junction unmatched. In germline, CDR1 is LGHNA, CDR2 YSLEER. The CDR3 DNA follows: TGCGCCAGCAGCCAAGATCTCGACAGGGGGTTCTCTGGGGCCAACGTCCTGACTTTC. Its protein is CASSQDLDRGFSGANVLTF.

In the case of this clone: Other DNA sequences from this sample encode an identical CDR3 as well. The chain employs TRBV18 and TRBJ2-7, with unresolved D. Trimming stripped 3 bases from V and 2 bases from J, with 5 bases between. This CDR3 spans 12 amino acids. Germline V gene lookup returns CDR1 KGHSH and CDR2 LQKENI. CDR3 DNA sequence: TGTGCCAGCTCACCGCGTGCCTACGAGCAGTACTTC. Translation: CASSPRAYEQYF.

The chain recombines TRBV9 with TRBJ2-1; D uncertain. The CDR3 has 13 amino acids. Germline V gene lookup returns CDR1 SGDLS and CDR2 YYNGEE. V was shortened by 0 bases and J by 9 bases, with 10 bases between the two germline ends. DNA of the CDR3: TGTGCCAGCAGCGTAGCCGCTCCCGGTGAGCAGTTCTTC. As protein: CASSVAAPGEQFF.

With respect to this clone: The sample has other DNA sequences that encode this CDR3 too. The V and J genes are TRBV20-1 and TRBJ2-5; D is undetermined. Germline V CDR1 and CDR2: DFQATT, SNEGSKA (reference sequence). CDR3 size: 11 residues. Trimming shortened V by 0 bases and J by 4 bases, and 3 bases separated the two germline ends. CDR3 nucleotides: TGCAGTGCTAGAGATAGAGAGACCCAGTACTTC. This translates into CSARDRETQYF.

As to this clone: The junction does not match germline at one end; this may be a read error. This CDR3 is CASNQPGTAKRANGLTF. The DNA for the CDR3 is TGTGCCAGCAACCAACCTGGGACAGCGAAGCGGGCCAACGGCCTGACTTTC. J is TRBJ2-6 and V is TRBV7-6, with D possibly matching TRBD1 (7 bases). The CDR3 consists of 17 residues. Per germline, CDR1 SGHVS and CDR2 FNYEAQ.

The rearrangement uses TRBV12-5 and TRBJ2-3, with 13 bases aligning to TRBD2. The CDR3 spans 19 residues. CDR1 is LGHNT and CDR2 is FRNRAP in the germline V gene. J lost 0 bases, V lost 6 bases, and 12 bases had no gene match. The CDR3, as DNA: TGTGCTAGTGGCCTCACGACTAGCGGGGGGACCACTAGCACAGATACGCAGTATTTT. Translating it yields CASGLTTSGGTTSTDTQYF.

The chain couples TRBV13 to TRBJ1-3, with D possibly TRBD1 on 6 matching bases. Germline CDR1 is PRHDT and CDR2 is FYEKMQ (reference sequence). The CDR3 has 14 amino acids. V shed 2 bases and J shed 2 bases, with 7 bases lying between them. CDR3 nucleotides: TGTGCCAGCAGCTTACACAGGGCTGGAAACACCATATATTTT. Translating it yields CASSLHRAGNTIYF.

There are a few counts of this clone. This CDR3 is CASSTTGGYYNEQFF. In DNA, the CDR3 is TGCGCCAGCAGCACGACAGGAGGATACTACAATGAGCAGTTCTTC. The V call is TRBV5-1, the J call TRBJ2-1; D is possibly TRBD1 (6 bases). Trimming pared 4 bases from V and 3 bases from J, leaving 14 bases between. The germline CDR1 and CDR2 sequences are SGHRS and YFSETQ. This CDR3 region has 15 residues. Combining the CDR3 with reference TRBV5-1 and TRBJ2-1 gives the whole variable domain KAGVTQTPRYLIKTRGQQVTLSCSPISGHRSVSWYQQTPGQGLQFLFEYFSETQRNKGNFPGRFSGRQFSNSRSEMNVSTLELGDSALYLCASSTTGGYYNEQFFGPGTRLTVL.

J is TRBJ2-3 and V is TRBV28, with 10 bases identical to TRBD1. CDR1 is MDHEN and CDR2 is SYDVKM in the germline V gene. The V segment lost 5 bases and the J segment 0 bases; nucleotides outside the gene matches: 5. The CDR3 spans 16 residues. CDR3 in DNA: TGTGCCAGCAGTCCCGGGGACAGGGGAAGCACAGATACGCAGTATTTT. Encoded protein: CASSPGDRGSTDTQYF. The full variable domain, rest sourced from reference TRBV28 and TRBJ2-3, is DVKVTQSSRYLVKRTGEKVFLECVQDMDHENMFWYRQDPGLGLRLIYFSYDVKMKEKGDIPEGYSVSREKKERFSLILESASTNQTSMYLCASSPGDRGSTDTQYFGPGTRLTVL.